Listed below are T cell receptor beta chains from one sample, sequenced in a study of cytomegalovirus exposure and HLA in healthy donors. The table came from immunoSEQ multiplex PCR; TCRdb's copy has only in-frame clones and leaves some out. The sample lists about 210,000 clones; about four fifths were seen once. The material sequenced was PBMCs. The receptors shown here come from a man in his forties in good health and CMV-seropositive. Each CDR3 is given with its conserved first and last residue. D genes are given only for firm matches. Expanded clones get a size class; other rows say once, few or many, or leave the size out.

cdr3_nt cdr3_aa j_call d_call clone_size v_call
TGCAGCGTTGACGAGACAGCGACCGGTAGCACTGAAGCTTTCTTT CSVDETATGSTEAFF TRBJ1-1 NA NA TRBV29-1
TGTGCCTGGAACTTGGCAGGGGGCCATGAGCAGTTCTTC CAWNLAGGHEQFF TRBJ2-1 TRBD1 NA TRBV30
TGTGCTAGTGGTTTGGAGAGCGGCACTGAGCAGTTCTTC CASGLESGTEQFF TRBJ2-1 NA NA TRBV12-5
TGTGCCAGCAGCTTATCTAGAGGAGATACGCAGTATTTT CASSLSRGDTQYF TRBJ2-3 NA NA TRBV7-2
TGCGCCAGCAGGTATAACAGCAACACTGAAGCTTTCTTT CASRYNSNTEAFF TRBJ1-1 NA NA TRBV5-1
TGTGCCAGCAGCTTAGCGGGGAAGGGGGCCCAAGAGACCCAGTACTTC CASSLAGKGAQETQYF TRBJ2-5 TRBD1 NA TRBV7-7
TGTGCCAGCAGGCAGACTAGCGTAAGCTACAATGAGCAGTTCTTC CASRQTSVSYNEQFF TRBJ2-1 TRBD2 once TRBV7-9
TGTGCCAGCAACCGGGGACAGTCCAGAACTGAAGCTTTCTTT CASNRGQSRTEAFF TRBJ1-1 TRBD1 NA TRBV7-9
TGTGCCAGCTCACTAGTGCAGGAGAACACTGAAGCTTTCTTT CASSLVQENTEAFF TRBJ1-1 NA NA TRBV18
TGCGCCAGCAGCCAAGATCAGGGGACAATTTACGAGCAGTACTTC CASSQDQGTIYEQYF TRBJ2-7 NA NA TRBV4-1
TGTGCCTGGAGCGATGGGACATATAGCAATCAGCCCCAGCATTTT CAWSDGTYSNQPQHF TRBJ1-5 NA NA TRBV30
TGTGCCAGTAGACTAGCGGGAGTGGAGACCCAGTACTTC CASRLAGVETQYF TRBJ2-5 TRBD2 NA TRBV11-2
TGCGCCAGCAGCCCCTACCGGGACCAAGAGACCCAGTACTTC CASSPYRDQETQYF TRBJ2-5 NA NA TRBV4-1
TGTGCCAGCAGCCCTTTTGGGCCCAACTATGGCTACACCTTC CASSPFGPNYGYTF TRBJ1-2 NA NA TRBV7-6
TGTGCCAGCAGCTTAAGGGGACAGGGGGCCCACACCTTC CASSLRGQGAHTF TRBJ1-2 TRBD1 NA TRBV7-3
TGTGCCAGCAGAGGGGCCAACACTGAAGCTTTCTTT CASRGANTEAFF TRBJ1-1 NA NA TRBV6-1
TGTGCCAGCTCGCCCGGACTAGCGGGAGTGGGAGAGACCCAGTACTTC CASSPGLAGVGETQYF TRBJ2-5 TRBD2 NA TRBV18
TGTGCCAGCAGAACCGGGACAGGGTCTTCCGAGCAGTACTTC CASRTGTGSSEQYF TRBJ2-7 TRBD1 NA TRBV7-9
TGTGCCAGCAGCCCCCTTTCCGGGAGGGCCACGGGCACAGATACGCAGTATTTT CASSPLSGRATGTDTQYF TRBJ2-3 TRBD2 NA TRBV7-6
TGTGCCAGCATGGAGGCCGGGAACGCTGAAGCTTTCTTT CASMEAGNAEAFF TRBJ1-1 NA few TRBV6-1
TGTGCCAGCTCACCACTGCCAGGAAAATTCTCTGGGGCCAACGTCCTGACTTTC CASSPLPGKFSGANVLTF TRBJ2-6 NA NA TRBV18
TGTGCCAGCAGTGTAATAGGACTAGGGAATCAGCCCCAGCATTTT CASSVIGLGNQPQHF TRBJ1-5 NA once TRBV2
TGTGCCAGCAGAGCAGGGAACACTGAAGCTTTCTTT CASRAGNTEAFF TRBJ1-1 NA NA TRBV6-1
TGCAGCGTTGTTGGGACTAGCGCATACAATGAGCAGTTCTTC CSVVGTSAYNEQFF TRBJ2-1 TRBD2 NA TRBV29-1
TGTGCCAGCAGCGTAGAAGGCGGGTCCTACACAGATACGCAGTATTTT CASSVEGGSYTDTQYF TRBJ2-3 NA NA TRBV9
TGTGCCAGCAGCTCCCATGAGGGAGGGCCGATAGATACGCAGTATTTT CASSSHEGGPIDTQYF TRBJ2-3 TRBD2 NA TRBV9
TGTGCCAGCAGTGGACAATCCGGGACAGCCTTGGGGGAAAAACTGTTTTTT CASSGQSGTALGEKLFF TRBJ1-4 TRBD1 NA TRBV2
TGTGCCAGCAGCTCTCCTTTGACAGGTGGCACTGAAGCTTTCTTT CASSSPLTGGTEAFF TRBJ1-1 NA NA TRBV11-2
TGCAGCGTTGAGGGCGGGAGGGACGGGGGGACCCAGTACTTC CSVEGGRDGGTQYF TRBJ2-5 TRBD2 few TRBV29-1